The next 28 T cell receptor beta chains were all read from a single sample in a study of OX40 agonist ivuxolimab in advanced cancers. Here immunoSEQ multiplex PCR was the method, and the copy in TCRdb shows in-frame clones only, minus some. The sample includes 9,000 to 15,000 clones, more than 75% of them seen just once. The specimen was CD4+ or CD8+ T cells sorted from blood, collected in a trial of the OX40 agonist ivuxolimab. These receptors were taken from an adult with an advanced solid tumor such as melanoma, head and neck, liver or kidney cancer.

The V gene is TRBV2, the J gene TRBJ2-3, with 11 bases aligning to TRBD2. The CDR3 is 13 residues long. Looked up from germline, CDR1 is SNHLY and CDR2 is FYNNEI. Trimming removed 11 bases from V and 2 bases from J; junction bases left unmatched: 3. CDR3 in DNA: TGTGCCGGGGGACTAGCGGACACAGATACGCAGTATTTT. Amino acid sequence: CAGGLADTDTQYF.

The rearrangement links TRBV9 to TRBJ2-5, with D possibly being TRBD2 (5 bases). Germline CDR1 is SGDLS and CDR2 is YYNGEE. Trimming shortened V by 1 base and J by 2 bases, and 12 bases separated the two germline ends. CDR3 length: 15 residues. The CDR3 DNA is TGTGCCAGCAGCGTAAGCGGAGCCCGTCAAGAGACCCAGTACTTC. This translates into CASSVSGARQETQYF.

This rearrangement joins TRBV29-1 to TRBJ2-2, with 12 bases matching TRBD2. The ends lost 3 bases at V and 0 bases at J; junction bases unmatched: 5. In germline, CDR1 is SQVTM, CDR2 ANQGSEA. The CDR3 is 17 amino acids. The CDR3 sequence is CSVDLGLAGTNTGELFF. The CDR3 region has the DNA TGCAGCGTTGATCTCGGACTAGCGGGGACGAACACCGGGGAGCTGTTTTTT.

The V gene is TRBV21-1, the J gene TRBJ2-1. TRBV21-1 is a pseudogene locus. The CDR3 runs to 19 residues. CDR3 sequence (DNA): TGTGCCAGCAGCGTAAAACGATTCTCGGGACCGAGCTCCTACAATGAGCAGTTCTTC. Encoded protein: CASSVKRFSGPSSYNEQFF.

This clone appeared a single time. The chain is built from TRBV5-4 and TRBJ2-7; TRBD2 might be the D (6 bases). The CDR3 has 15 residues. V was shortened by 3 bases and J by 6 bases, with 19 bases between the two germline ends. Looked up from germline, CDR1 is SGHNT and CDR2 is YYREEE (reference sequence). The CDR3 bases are TGTGCCAGCAGCTCCAGTGGGGGGTGGGAGCTCGAGCAGTACTTC. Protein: CASSSSGGWELEQYF.

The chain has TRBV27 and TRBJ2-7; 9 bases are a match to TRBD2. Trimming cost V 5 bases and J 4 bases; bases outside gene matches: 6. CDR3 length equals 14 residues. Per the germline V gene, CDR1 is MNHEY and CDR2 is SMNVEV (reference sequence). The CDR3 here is CASSVAGEEYEQYF. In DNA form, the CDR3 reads TGTGCCAGCAGTGTAGCGGGAGAGGAGTACGAGCAGTACTTC.

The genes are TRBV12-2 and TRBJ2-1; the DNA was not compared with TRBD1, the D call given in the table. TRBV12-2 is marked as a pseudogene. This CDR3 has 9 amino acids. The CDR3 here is CASLSEQFF. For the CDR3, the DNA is TGTGCAAGTCTCAGTGAGCAGTTCTTC.

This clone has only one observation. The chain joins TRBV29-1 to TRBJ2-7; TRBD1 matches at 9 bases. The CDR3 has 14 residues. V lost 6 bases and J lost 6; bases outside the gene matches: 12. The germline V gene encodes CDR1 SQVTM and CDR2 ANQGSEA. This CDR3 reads CSVAKAGTGSEQYF. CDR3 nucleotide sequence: TGCAGCGTGGCGAAAGCCGGGACAGGGAGCGAGCAGTACTTC.

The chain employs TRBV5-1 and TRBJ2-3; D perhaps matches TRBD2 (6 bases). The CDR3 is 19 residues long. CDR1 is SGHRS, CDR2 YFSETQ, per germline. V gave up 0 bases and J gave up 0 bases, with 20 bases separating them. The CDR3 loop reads CASSLETRDSGVSTDTQYF. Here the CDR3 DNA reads TGCGCCAGCAGCTTGGAGACCAGGGATTCGGGAGTGAGCACAGATACGCAGTATTTT.

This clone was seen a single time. The CDR3 DNA reads as TGTGCCAGTAAGCTCGGTAGCGGGAGTTCCTACGAGCAGTACTTC. This codes for CASKLGSGSSYEQYF. The chain joins TRBV7-9 to TRBJ2-7, with 9 positions matching TRBD2. The CDR3 has 15 residues. The trim removed 9 bases at V and 1 base at J, leaving 10 bases unmatched. Germline CDR1 and CDR2: SEHNR and FQNEAQ (reference sequence).

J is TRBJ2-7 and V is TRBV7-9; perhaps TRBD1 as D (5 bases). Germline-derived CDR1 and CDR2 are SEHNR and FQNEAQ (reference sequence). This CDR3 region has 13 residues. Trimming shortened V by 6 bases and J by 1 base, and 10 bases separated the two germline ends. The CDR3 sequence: CASSGYRSYEQYF. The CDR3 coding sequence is TGTGCCAGCAGTGGGTACAGGTCCTACGAGCAGTACTTC.

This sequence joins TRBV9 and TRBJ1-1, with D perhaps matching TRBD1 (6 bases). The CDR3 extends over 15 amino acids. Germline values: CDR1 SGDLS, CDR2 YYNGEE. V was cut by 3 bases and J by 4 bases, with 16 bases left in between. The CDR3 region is CASSDVTGGGTEAFF. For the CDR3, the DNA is TGTGCCAGCAGCGACGTGACAGGCGGGGGCACTGAAGCTTTCTTT.

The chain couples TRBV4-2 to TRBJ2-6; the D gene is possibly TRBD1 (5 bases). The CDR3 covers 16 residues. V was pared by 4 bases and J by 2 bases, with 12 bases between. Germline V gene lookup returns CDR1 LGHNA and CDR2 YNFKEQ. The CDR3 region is CASSLLSGTGANVLTF. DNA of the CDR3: TGTGCCAGCAGCCTACTGTCAGGGACTGGGGCCAACGTCCTGACTTTC.

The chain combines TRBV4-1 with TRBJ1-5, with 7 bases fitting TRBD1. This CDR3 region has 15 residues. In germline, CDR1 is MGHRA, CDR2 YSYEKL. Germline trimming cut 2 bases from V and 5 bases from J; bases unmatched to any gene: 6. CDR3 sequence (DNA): TGCGCCAGCAGCCAAAACAGGGGTTGGGATCAGCCCCAGCATTTT. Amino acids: CASSQNRGWDQPQHF.

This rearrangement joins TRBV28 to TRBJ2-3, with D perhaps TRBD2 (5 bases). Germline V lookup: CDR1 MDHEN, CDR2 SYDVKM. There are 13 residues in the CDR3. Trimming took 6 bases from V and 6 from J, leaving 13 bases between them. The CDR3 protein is CASRDSLSDTQYF. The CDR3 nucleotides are TGTGCCAGCAGGGACTCACTGTCGGATACGCAGTATTTT.

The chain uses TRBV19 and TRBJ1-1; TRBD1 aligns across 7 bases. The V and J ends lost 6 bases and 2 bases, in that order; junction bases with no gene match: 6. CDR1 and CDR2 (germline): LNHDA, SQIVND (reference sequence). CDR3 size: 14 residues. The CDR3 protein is CASSLTGVNTEAFF. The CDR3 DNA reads TGTGCCAGTAGCCTAACAGGGGTTAACACTGAAGCTTTCTTT.

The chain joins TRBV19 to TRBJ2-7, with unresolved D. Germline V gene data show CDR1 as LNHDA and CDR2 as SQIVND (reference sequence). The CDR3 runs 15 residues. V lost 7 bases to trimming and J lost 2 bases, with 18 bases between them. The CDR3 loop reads CASTPGGSAAYEQYF. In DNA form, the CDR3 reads TGTGCCAGTACCCCTGGCGGCTCGGCCGCCTACGAGCAGTACTTC.

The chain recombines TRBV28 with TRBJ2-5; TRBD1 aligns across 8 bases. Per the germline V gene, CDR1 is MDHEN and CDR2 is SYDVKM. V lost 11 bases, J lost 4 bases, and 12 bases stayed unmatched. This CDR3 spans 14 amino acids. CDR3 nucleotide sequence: TGTGCCGGCGACCGACAGGGGACCTCAGAGACCCAGTACTTC. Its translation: CAGDRQGTSETQYF.

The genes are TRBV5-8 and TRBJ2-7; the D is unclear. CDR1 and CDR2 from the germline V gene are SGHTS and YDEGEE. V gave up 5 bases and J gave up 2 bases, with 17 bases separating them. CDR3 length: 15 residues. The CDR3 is CASSLGYSLTYEQYF. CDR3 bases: TGTGCCAGCAGTCTGGGGTACTCGCTAACCTACGAGCAGTACTTC.

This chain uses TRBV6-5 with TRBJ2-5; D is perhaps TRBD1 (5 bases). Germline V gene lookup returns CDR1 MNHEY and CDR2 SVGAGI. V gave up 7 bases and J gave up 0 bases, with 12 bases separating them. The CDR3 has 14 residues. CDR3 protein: CASNPTQDQETQYF. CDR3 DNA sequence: TGTGCCAGCAACCCGACACAGGACCAAGAGACCCAGTACTTC.

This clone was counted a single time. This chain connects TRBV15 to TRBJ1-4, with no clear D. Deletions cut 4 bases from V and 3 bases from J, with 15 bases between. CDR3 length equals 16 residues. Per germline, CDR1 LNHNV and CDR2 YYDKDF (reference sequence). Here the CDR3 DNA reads TGTGCCACCAGCACACTCAGCGGTGGACCTAATGAAAAACTGTTTTTT. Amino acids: CATSTLSGGPNEKLFF.

CDR3 amino acids: CASSLNGRNTEAFF. CDR3 nucleotide sequence: TGTGCCAGCAGTTTAAATGGTAGGAACACTGAAGCTTTCTTT. J is TRBJ1-1 and V is TRBV28; D ambiguous. The CDR3 is 14 residues long. Trimming removed 2 bases at V and 1 base at J, with 8 bases between. Per the germline V gene, CDR1 is MDHEN and CDR2 is SYDVKM.

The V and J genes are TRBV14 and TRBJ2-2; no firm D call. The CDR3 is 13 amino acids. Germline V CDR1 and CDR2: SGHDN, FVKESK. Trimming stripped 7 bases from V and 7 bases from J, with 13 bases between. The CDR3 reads CASTLDLGGELFF. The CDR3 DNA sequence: TGTGCCAGCACCCTGGACCTGGGCGGGGAGCTGTTTTTT.

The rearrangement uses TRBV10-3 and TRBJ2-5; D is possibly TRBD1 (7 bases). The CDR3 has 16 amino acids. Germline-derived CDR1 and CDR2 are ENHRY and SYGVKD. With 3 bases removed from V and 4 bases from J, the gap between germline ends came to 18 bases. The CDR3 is CAISDVGGGRIETQYF. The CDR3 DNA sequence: TGTGCCATCAGTGACGTTGGAGGGGGCAGGATAGAGACCCAGTACTTC.

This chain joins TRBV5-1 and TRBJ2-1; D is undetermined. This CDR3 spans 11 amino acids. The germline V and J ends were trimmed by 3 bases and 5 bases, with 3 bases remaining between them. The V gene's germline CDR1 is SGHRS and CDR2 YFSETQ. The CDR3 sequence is CASSYNNEQFF. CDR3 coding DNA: TGCGCCAGCAGCTACAACAATGAGCAGTTCTTC.

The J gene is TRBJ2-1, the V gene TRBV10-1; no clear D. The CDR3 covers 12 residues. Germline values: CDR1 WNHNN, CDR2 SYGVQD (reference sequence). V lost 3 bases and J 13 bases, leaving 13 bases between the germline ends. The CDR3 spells CASSEPRQAQFF. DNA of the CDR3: TGCGCCAGCAGTGAACCCCGGCAGGCCCAGTTCTTC.

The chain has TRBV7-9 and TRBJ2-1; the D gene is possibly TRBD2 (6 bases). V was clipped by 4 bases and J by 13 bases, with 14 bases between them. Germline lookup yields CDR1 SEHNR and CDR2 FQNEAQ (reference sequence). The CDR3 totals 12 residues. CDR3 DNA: TGTGCCAGCAGCTCCACTATGGACTATCAGTTCTTC. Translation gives CASSSTMDYQFF.

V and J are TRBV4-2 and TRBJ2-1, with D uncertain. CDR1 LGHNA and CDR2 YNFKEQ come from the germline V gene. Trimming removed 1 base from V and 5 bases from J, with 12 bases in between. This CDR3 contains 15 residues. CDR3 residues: CASSQGVFRNNEQFF. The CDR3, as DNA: TGTGCCAGCAGCCAAGGGGTTTTCCGAAACAATGAGCAGTTCTTC.